These T cell receptor beta chains were read from a single sample in a study of blood T cells in healthy people across ages. TCRdb analysed the 5' RACE reads with MiXCR anew, one entry per CDR3 protein. The table lists about 1 million distinct CDR3 sequences, over 35% of them singletons. The sample was blood. The receptors were gathered from a woman aged 55-69 years in good health. Each CDR3 is given with its conserved first and last residue. D genes are given only for firm matches. Only part of the rows carry a size: once, few, many, or a class if the clone is expanded.

j_gene: TRBJ1-4
d_gene: .
v_gene: TRBV11-2
abundance: few
CDR3aa: CASSPGARGEKLFF
CDR3nt: TGTGCCAGCAGCCCCGGGGCTCGGGGGGAAAAACTGTTTTTT

j_gene: TRBJ2-7
d_gene: .
v_gene: TRBV2
abundance: few
CDR3aa: CASREGLDYEQYF
CDR3nt: TGTGCCAGCAGGGAGGGTTTGGACTACGAGCAGTACTTC

j_gene: TRBJ2-3
d_gene: TRBD2
v_gene: TRBV12-3/TRBV12-4
abundance: few
CDR3aa: CASRLAGGPDTQYF
CDR3nt: TGTGCCAGCAGACTAGCGGGAGGGCCGGATACGCAGTATTTT

j_gene: TRBJ2-1
d_gene: .
v_gene: TRBV9
abundance: few
CDR3aa: CASSVAINNEQFF
CDR3nt: TGTGCCAGCAGCGTAGCTATTAACAATGAGCAGTTCTTC

j_gene: TRBJ1-1
d_gene: .
v_gene: TRBV20-1
abundance: few
CDR3aa: CSAPPTEAEAFF
CDR3nt: TGCAGTGCCCCACCCACGGAGGCTGAAGCTTTCTTT

j_gene: TRBJ2-1
d_gene: .
v_gene: TRBV7-9
abundance: .
CDR3aa: CASSEGLTSFNEQFF
CDR3nt: TGTGCCAGCAGCGAGGGACTCACCTCTTTCAATGAGCAGTTCTTC

j_gene: TRBJ2-1
d_gene: .
v_gene: TRBV14
abundance: many
CDR3aa: CASSQALWDGDYNEQFF
CDR3nt: TGTGCCAGCAGCCAAGCTCTATGGGACGGAGACTACAATGAGCAGTTCTTC

j_gene: TRBJ2-7
d_gene: .
v_gene: TRBV14
abundance: .
CDR3aa: CASSQVSPSWGEKNEQYF
CDR3nt: TGTGCCAGCAGCCAAGTATCCCCGTCATGGGGGGAAAAGAACGAGCAGTACTTC

j_gene: TRBJ2-6
d_gene: .
v_gene: TRBV3-1
abundance: .
CDR3aa: CASSHSSSGANVLTF
CDR3nt: TGTGCCAGCAGTCATAGTAGCTCTGGGGCCAACGTCCTGACTTTC

j_gene: TRBJ2-7
d_gene: TRBD2
v_gene: TRBV10-3
abundance: .
CDR3aa: CAISEILAGVAHEQYF
CDR3nt: TGTGCCATCAGTGAAATATTAGCGGGAGTTGCCCACGAGCAGTACTTC

j_gene: TRBJ1-5
d_gene: .
v_gene: TRBV20-1
abundance: .
CDR3aa: CSARVEAGNNQPQHF
CDR3nt: TGCAGTGCTAGAGTTGAGGCGGGGAACAATCAGCCCCAGCATTTT

j_gene: TRBJ1-2
d_gene: .
v_gene: TRBV18
abundance: .
CDR3aa: CASSPRQGSDYGYTF
CDR3nt: TGTGCCAGCTCACCACGGCAGGGATCCGACTATGGCTACACCTTC

j_gene: TRBJ1-2
d_gene: .
v_gene: TRBV6-2/TRBV6-3
abundance: .
CDR3aa: CASSDLVGYRGYTF
CDR3nt: TGTGCCAGCAGTGACCTGGTTGGTTATCGTGGCTACACCTTC

j_gene: TRBJ2-7
d_gene: .
v_gene: TRBV21-1
abundance: few
CDR3aa: CASSKVGLAEKEQYF
CDR3nt: TGTGCCAGCAGCAAAGTGGGCCTAGCGGAAAAAGAGCAGTACTTC

j_gene: TRBJ2-7
d_gene: .
v_gene: TRBV6-5
abundance: .
CDR3aa: CASSFERSLEQYF
CDR3nt: TGTGCCAGCAGTTTTGAGCGGTCCCTCGAGCAGTACTTC

j_gene: TRBJ2-3
d_gene: TRBD1
v_gene: TRBV20-1
abundance: few
CDR3aa: CSAAGQGGTDTQYF
CDR3nt: TGCAGTGCCGCCGGACAGGGGGGCACAGATACGCAGTATTTT